Shown below are 10 T cell receptor beta chains from a single sample sequenced in a study of response to subunit inactivated influenza vaccine. One entry per CDR3 protein results from TCRdb running MiXCR on the RT-PCR reads. This table holds just over 300,000 distinct CDR3 sequences, less than 25% found once. This sample comprised PBMCs from blood, obtained about 20 months after vaccination. These receptors all come from a man in his fifties or sixties who received an inactivated influenza vaccine.

V usage is TRBV5-6 and J usage is TRBJ1-2; 8 positions agree with TRBD1. Germline loops: CDR1 SGHDT, CDR2 YYEEEE. CDR3 length: 14 amino acids. V lost 0 bases to trimming and J lost 5 bases; unmatched junction nucleotides: 3. CDR3 sequence: CASSLADRAYGYTF. The CDR3 bases are TGTGCCAGCAGCTTGGCGGACAGGGCGTATGGCTACACCTTC.

This clonotype was recorded many times. V is TRBV7-2 and J is TRBJ1-3; tentative D call: TRBD1 (5 bases). CDR1 is SGHTA and CDR2 is FQGNSA in the germline V gene. The V end was cut by 5 bases, the J end by 5 bases, with 19 bases between. The CDR3 length is 16 residues. CDR3: CASSTQTVLGRNTIYF. CDR3 nucleotides: TGTGCCAGCAGCACGCAGACAGTCCTTGGTCGAAACACCATATATTTT. Full variable domain (outside the CDR3, taken from reference TRBV7-2 and TRBJ1-3): GAGVSQSPSNKVTEKGKDVELRCDPISGHTALYWYRQSLGQGLEFLIYFQGNSAPDKSGLPSDRFSAERTGGSVSTLTIQRTQQEDSAVYLCASSTQTVLGRNTIYFGEGSWLTVV.

This clonotype was counted between two and nine times. The rearrangement joins TRBV7-2 to TRBJ2-1, with TRBD2 matching 9 bases. Germline V gene lookup returns CDR1 SGHTA and CDR2 FQGNSA. J lost 6 bases, V lost 5 bases, and 8 bases had no gene match. The CDR3 length is 15 residues. The CDR3 region has the DNA TGTGCCAGCAGCCAAGGGACTAGCAAGGTCAATGAGCAGTTCTTC. Translated, it gives CASSQGTSKVNEQFF.

This clonotype was found many times. This chain uses TRBV2 with TRBJ1-1, with D perhaps TRBD1 (5 bases). The CDR3 has 14 amino acids. V was trimmed by 7 bases and J by 4 bases, leaving 16 bases between them. Per germline, CDR1 SNHLY and CDR2 FYNNEI. The CDR3 DNA sequence: TGTGCCAGCACCATGGAGGGGATGGGCACTGAAGCTTTCTTT. Encoded protein: CASTMEGMGTEAFF. Full variable domain (missing parts from reference TRBV2 and TRBJ1-1): EPEVTQTPSHQVTQMGQEVILRCVPISNHLYFYWYRQILGQKVEFLVSFYNNEISEKSEIFDDQFSVERPDGSNFTLKIRSTKLEDSAMYFCASTMEGMGTEAFFGQGTRLTVV.

This clonotype was counted only a few times. The genes are TRBV29-1 and TRBJ2-1; TRBD2 matches 7 bases. J gave up 2 bases and V 5 bases, and 0 bases lay outside the gene matches. This CDR3 comprises 12 residues. The germline gives CDR1 SQVTM, CDR2 ANQGSEA. The CDR3 here is CSVSGTYNEQFF. CDR3 nucleotides: TGCAGCGTTAGCGGGACCTACAATGAGCAGTTCTTC.

This clonotype was seen a few times. The chain employs TRBV18 and TRBJ1-4; weak D call: TRBD1 (6 bases). This CDR3 spans 19 amino acids. Between the trimmed V and J ends, which lost 3 bases and 3 bases, there was a span of 23 bases. Germline V CDR1 and CDR2: KGHSH, LQKENI. The CDR3 region is CASSPASGRGILPNEKLFF. The CDR3 bases are TGTGCCAGCTCACCGGCCTCGGGAAGGGGGATTTTGCCTAATGAAAAACTGTTTTTT.

This clonotype was seen a handful of times. The rearrangement uses TRBV18 and TRBJ2-1; a possible D gene is TRBD1 (6 bases). Trimming cost V 8 bases and J 6 bases, with 17 bases left between them. The CDR3 has 14 amino acids. Germline V gene lookup returns CDR1 KGHSH and CDR2 LQKENI. CDR3 DNA sequence: TGTGCCAGCACGCAGGGGAGCTCACTCAATGAGCAGTTCTTC. Translating gives CASTQGSSLNEQFF.

At least ten counts were recorded for this clonotype. This rearrangement joins TRBV5-1 to TRBJ1-5; 7 bases align to TRBD1. The CDR3 consists of 14 residues. Germline CDR1 and CDR2: SGHRS and YFSETQ. V lost 1 base and J lost 5; bases outside the gene matches: 3. For the CDR3, the DNA is TGCGCCAGCAGCTTGCGACAGGGTGATCAGCCCCAGCATTTT. Translated: CASSLRQGDQPQHF.

The chain couples TRBV29-1 to TRBJ1-3; D may be TRBD1 (6 bases). The CDR3 has 15 residues. Trimming stripped 3 bases from V and 2 bases from J, with 14 bases between. Germline assignment: CDR1 SQVTM and CDR2 ANQGSEA. Written as DNA, the CDR3 is TGCAGCGTTGATCTAGGACAGTATCCTGGAAACACCATATATTTT. Its protein product is CSVDLGQYPGNTIYF.

The gene calls are TRBV5-1 and TRBJ2-1; 8 bases are shared with TRBD1. Trimming took 4 bases from V and 0 from J; bases not matched to a gene: 12. The CDR3 length is 18 residues. CDR1 SGHRS and CDR2 YFSETQ come from the germline V gene. This CDR3 reads CASSPRQGAMSSYNEQFF. For the CDR3, the DNA is TGCGCCAGCAGCCCCCGGCAGGGGGCTATGAGCTCCTACAATGAGCAGTTCTTC.